This T cell receptor beta chain came from a study of shared clonotypes between healthy human individuals. A single count supports this clone. The repertoire was sequenced with immunoSEQ multiplex PCR; TCRdb's copy has only in-frame clones and lacks some. The repertoire holds around 350,000 clones, with over 70% as singletons. This CDR3 spans 16 amino acids. Germline CDR1 reads SGHNT; CDR2 reads YYREEE (reference sequence). V lost 0 bases to trimming and J lost 2 bases, with 9 bases between them. The TCR sequence derives from a man younger than 40 in good health. This chain uses TRBV5-4 with TRBJ1-6; possibly TRBD1 for D (6 bases). Source material: memory CD4+ T cells sorted from blood. Subset here: CD45RA-negative fraction. Here the CDR3 reads CASSLENRAYNSPLHF. CDR3 nucleotides: TGTGCCAGCAGCTTGGAGAACAGGGCCTATAATTCACCCCTCCACTTT.